One and the same sample provided the 19 T cell receptor beta chains below, sequenced in a study of blood T cell repertoires in COVID-19. Assay: immunoSEQ multiplex PCR; the TCRdb copy retains only in-frame clones and omits some. The profile shows about 52,000 clones, about 85% of them singletons. The sample taken for sequencing was peripheral blood. The origin of the receptors is a human donor in a cohort sampled during active COVID-19.

CDR3 sequence (DNA): TGCGCCAGCAGCTTAAGCCACAATGAGCAGTTCTTC. It is translated as CASSLSHNEQFF. V gene TRBV5-1 combines with J gene TRBJ2-1; D is ambiguous. Germline loops: CDR1 SGHRS, CDR2 YFSETQ. The length of the CDR3 is 12 residues. Trimming pared 2 bases from V and 5 bases from J, leaving 5 bases between. The full variable domain, its missing parts supplied by reference TRBV5-1 and TRBJ2-1, is KAGVTQTPRYLIKTRGQQVTLSCSPISGHRSVSWYQQTPGQGLQFLFEYFSETQRNKGNFPGRFSGRQFSNSRSEMNVSTLELGDSALYLCASSLSHNEQFFGPGTRLTVL.

About this clone: Within the sample, other DNA sequences also encode this same CDR3. The V call is TRBV5-1, the J call TRBJ1-6, with 7 bases lining up with TRBD1. J gave up 3 bases and V 0 bases, and 3 bases lay outside the gene matches. CDR3 size: 16 residues. Germline-derived CDR1 and CDR2 are SGHRS and YFSETQ. CDR3 in DNA: TGCGCCAGCAGCTTGGGGACAGGCGACTATAATTCACCCCTCCACTTT. As protein: CASSLGTGDYNSPLHF.

This chain links TRBV2 with TRBJ2-2, with TRBD1 matching 7 bases. The CDR3 runs to 16 residues. The J segment lost 1 base and the V segment lost 3 bases, leaving 5 bases of the junction unmatched. Germline V CDR1 and CDR2: SNHLY, FYNNEI. CDR3 sequence: CASSDRGRQNTGELFF. The CDR3 region has the DNA TGTGCCAGCAGTGACAGGGGGAGACAGAACACCGGGGAGCTGTTTTTT.

V gene TRBV24-1 combines with J gene TRBJ2-6; D uncertain. CDR1 is KGHDR and CDR2 is SFDVKD in the germline V gene. Trimming pared 7 bases from V and 4 bases from J, leaving 7 bases between. The CDR3 is 13 residues long. CDR3 DNA: TGTGCCACCAGAGACACCGGGGCCAACGTCCTGACTTTC. The encoded protein is CATRDTGANVLTF.

The V call is TRBV19, the J call TRBJ2-3; the match to TRBD2 covers 12 bases. Germline V gene lookup returns CDR1 LNHDA and CDR2 SQIVND (reference sequence). The CDR3 has 19 residues. V gave up 2 bases and J gave up 5 bases; unmatched junction bases: 14. The CDR3 loop reads CASSIQWLAGGPGRDTQYF. The CDR3 DNA sequence: TGTGCCAGTAGTATACAATGGCTAGCGGGAGGGCCTGGCCGAGATACGCAGTATTTT.

Concerning this clone: A junction boundary mismatches the germline segment, possibly from a read error. The chain carries TRBV28 and TRBJ1-2; D may be TRBD1 (6 bases). Looked up from germline, CDR1 is MDHEN and CDR2 is SYDVKM. CDR3 length: 14 residues. CDR3 residues: CASSLTQRTEPPPF. CDR3 bases: TGTGCCAGCAGTTTAACCCAACGGACAGAGCCACCCCCCTTC.

V gene TRBV6-5 combines with J gene TRBJ1-1; D not resolved. V lost 1 base to trimming and J lost 1 base, with 10 bases between them. This CDR3 spans 15 amino acids. Germline-derived CDR1 and CDR2 are MNHEY and SVGAGI. CDR3 amino acids: CASSYWVGANTEAFF. CDR3 sequence (DNA): TGTGCCAGCAGTTACTGGGTCGGAGCGAACACTGAAGCTTTCTTT.

This rearrangement joins TRBV6-5 to TRBJ2-7, with 9 bases lining up with TRBD2. V trimming: 6 bases; J trimming: 7 bases; junction bases outside the gene matches: 13. From germline, CDR1 is MNHEY and CDR2 SVGAGI. This CDR3 is 15 amino acids long. The CDR3: CASRPYEAGGLEQYF. CDR3 sequence (DNA): TGTGCCAGCAGGCCATACGAGGCGGGAGGGCTTGAGCAGTACTTC.

This sequence joins TRBV28 and TRBJ2-3; the match to TRBD2 covers 9 bases. V lost 8 bases and J lost 2; bases outside the gene matches: 2. This CDR3 has 13 amino acids. The V gene's germline CDR1 is MDHEN and CDR2 SYDVKM. This CDR3 is CASASGITDTQYF. The CDR3 DNA reads TGTGCCAGCGCTAGCGGGATCACAGATACGCAGTATTTT.

This chain connects TRBV20-1 to TRBJ2-7; 9 bases map to TRBD2. V was pared by 3 bases and J by 7 bases, with 13 bases of the junction left unmatched. Germline CDR1 DFQATT, CDR2 SNEGSKA (reference sequence). The CDR3 has 15 amino acids. This CDR3 is CSASFSSGTSGEQYF. The CDR3 region has the DNA TGCAGTGCTAGTTTTTCTAGCGGGACGTCTGGAGAGCAGTACTTC.

The V call is TRBV29-1, the J call TRBJ2-5, with D possibly being TRBD2 (5 bases). The germline V gene has CDR1 SQVTM and CDR2 ANQGSEA. The CDR3 is made up of 13 amino acids. Trimming cost V 7 bases and J 2 bases, with 14 bases left between them. The CDR3 bases are TGCAGCGCGCGGGTGAGCTCTCAAGAGACCCAGTACTTC. It encodes CSARVSSQETQYF. The full variable domain, completed using reference TRBV29-1 and TRBJ2-5, is SAVISQKPSRDICQRGTSLTIQCQVDSQVTMMFWYRQQPGQSLTLIATANQGSEATYESGFVIDKFPISRPNLTFSTLTVSNMSPEDSSIYLCSARVSSQETQYFGPGTRLLVL.

In its sample, this clone was seen once. At one boundary the junction diverges from the germline segment, which might be a read error. The V and J genes are TRBV10-2 and TRBJ2-7; TRBD2 agrees at 8 bases. Germline V gene sequence: CDR1 WSHSY, CDR2 SAAADI. This CDR3 has 14 amino acids. CDR3 in DNA: TGCGCCTGCAGTAGCGGGGCGCTCTCCTACGAGCAGTACTTC. Translation gives CACSSGALSYEQYF.

This chain uses TRBV4-2 with TRBJ2-7, with a tentative D call TRBD1 (6 bases). Trimming shortened V by 8 bases and J by 5 bases, and 19 bases separated the two germline ends. The germline V gene has CDR1 LGHNA and CDR2 YNFKEQ. The CDR3 is 14 amino acids. In DNA form, the CDR3 reads TGTGCCAGCTCGACCGGACAGATGTCTAACGAGCAGTACTTC. It is translated as CASSTGQMSNEQYF.

The chain is built from TRBV28 and TRBJ2-7; TRBD1 might be the D (5 bases). Germline CDR1 is MDHEN and CDR2 is SYDVKM. The CDR3 covers 16 residues. Between the trimmed V and J ends, which lost 5 bases and 0 bases, there was a span of 17 bases. CDR3 sequence: CASSARQGSSSYEQYF. In DNA form, the CDR3 reads TGTGCCAGCAGTGCCCGGCAGGGTAGTAGCTCCTACGAGCAGTACTTC.

This clone occurred a few times. Other DNA sequences in this specimen translate into the identical CDR3. The CDR3 DNA sequence: TGTGCCAGCCGGCGGGGGGCGAACACTGAAGCTTTCTTT. As protein: CASRRGANTEAFF. The V gene is TRBV7-9, the J gene TRBJ1-1, with D tentatively TRBD1 (6 bases). Germline assignment: CDR1 SEHNR and CDR2 FQNEAQ (reference sequence). V was clipped by 8 bases and J by 1 base, with 11 bases between them. The CDR3 covers 13 residues.

This chain uses TRBV27 with TRBJ1-1; 7 bases are a match to TRBD1. This CDR3 has 14 amino acids. V was clipped by 5 bases and J by 6 bases; unmatched bases: 9. Germline CDR1 and CDR2: MNHEY and SMNVEV (reference sequence). In DNA, the CDR3 is TGTGCCAGCAGTCAGGACAGGCTTGACGCTGAAGCTTTCTTT. Residues: CASSQDRLDAEAFF.

J is TRBJ2-5 and V is TRBV5-1, with 10 bases that match TRBD2. Trimming cost V 1 base and J 2 bases; bases outside gene matches: 2. CDR3 size: 15 residues. Germline lookup yields CDR1 SGHRS and CDR2 YFSETQ. CDR3: CASSLRTSGQETQYF. The CDR3 bases are TGCGCCAGCAGCTTGAGGACTAGCGGACAAGAGACCCAGTACTTC.

This clone was picked up one time. The chain links TRBV3-1 (or the pseudogene TRBV3-2) to TRBJ2-6; unclear D gene. The CDR3 contains 14 residues. Germline CDR1 and CDR2: LGHDT and YNNKEL (reference sequence). Between the trimmed V and J ends, which lost 3 bases and 4 bases, there was a span of 7 bases. The chain's CDR3 is CASSQRSGANVLTF. CDR3 DNA: TGTGCCAGCAGCCAGCGATCAGGGGCCAACGTCCTGACTTTC.

V and J are TRBV28 and TRBJ1-5; TRBD1 matches at 10 bases. The V and J ends lost 6 bases and 4 bases, in that order; junction bases with no gene match: 12. Germline V lookup: CDR1 MDHEN, CDR2 SYDVKM. CDR3 length equals 17 residues. The CDR3 is CASRIGGGQGRNQPQHF. The CDR3 DNA follows: TGTGCCAGCAGGATAGGGGGGGGACAGGGGAGGAATCAGCCCCAGCATTTT.